This T cell receptor (beta chain) emerged from a study of T cells after somatic rescue of genetic block. The protocol was immunoSEQ multiplex PCR, while the TCRdb copy is restricted to in-frame clones and leaves out a portion. In the table there are roughly 92,000 clones, approximately 90% of which are singletons. Germline trimming cut 0 bases from V and 8 bases from J; bases unmatched to any gene: 3. Germline V gene lookup returns CDR1 LNHNV and CDR2 YYDKDF (reference sequence). This CDR3 region has 14 residues. The TCR sequence derives from a woman under 30. The specimen sequenced was peripheral blood mononuclear cells (PBMCs). The rearrangement links TRBV15 to TRBJ1-4; TRBD1 agrees at 7 bases. DNA of the CDR3: TGTGCCACCAGCAGAGACCCACAGGGGGAAAAACTGTTTTTT. Protein product: CATSRDPQGEKLFF.